A single sample gave rise to the 25 T cell receptor beta chains below, sequenced in a study of CD8+ T cells in alopecia areata. TCR sequencing used cDNA made by reverse transcription of extracted RNA. TCRdb keeps only in-frame clones here, not all; method: immunoSEQ multiplex PCR. The table shows 170,000 or so clones, with about 60% occurring only once. The sample was CD4+ T cells sorted from blood, taken at week 0. The source is a human donor with alopecia areata.

The chain has TRBV25-1 and TRBJ2-5, with a possible D match to TRBD1 (6 bases). This CDR3 comprises 13 residues. Germline V lookup: CDR1 MGHDK, CDR2 SYGVNS. Trimming removed 8 bases from V and 3 bases from J, with 13 bases in between. The CDR3 nucleotides read TGTGCCAGCCTATCGTGGACAGAAGAGACCCAGTACTTC. Its protein is CASLSWTEETQYF.

J is TRBJ1-6 and V is TRBV13; the D gene is possibly TRBD1 (5 bases). Per the germline V gene, CDR1 is PRHDT and CDR2 is FYEKMQ (reference sequence). The length of the CDR3 is 14 residues. The V end lost 6 bases, the J end lost 13 bases, and 19 bases lay between the germline ends. The CDR3 DNA reads as TGTGCCAGCAGAGAAATCGGGACCGTCCGCCCCCTCCACTTT. It yields the protein CASREIGTVRPLHF. Variable domain in full (rest from reference TRBV13 and TRBJ1-6): AAGVIQSPRHLIKEKRETATLKCYPIPRHDTVYWYQQGPGQDPQFLISFYEKMQSDKGSIPDRFSAQQFSDYHSELNMSSLELGDSALYFCASREIGTVRPLHFGNGTRLTVT.

The V and J genes are TRBV25-1 and TRBJ1-5, with 7 bases aligning to TRBD1. Germline CDR1 MGHDK, CDR2 SYGVNS. The CDR3 totals 16 residues. With 3 bases clipped from V and 3 bases from J, the junction kept 8 bases outside the gene matches. Here the CDR3 DNA reads TGTGCCAGCAGTGATGACCCTGGGACAGACAATCAGCCCCAGCATTTT. The encoded protein is CASSDDPGTDNQPQHF. The full variable domain, its missing parts supplied by reference TRBV25-1 and TRBJ1-5, is EADIYQTPRYLVIGTGKKITLECSQTMGHDKMYWYQQDPGMELHLIHYSYGVNSTEKGDLSSESTVSRIRTEHFPLTLESARPSHTSQYLCASSDDPGTDNQPQHFGDGTRLSIL.

V is TRBV15 and J is TRBJ1-2; D possibly corresponds to TRBD1 (5 bases). Germline V lookup: CDR1 LNHNV, CDR2 YYDKDF (reference sequence). There are 15 residues in the CDR3. The ends were cut back, 2 bases at V and 6 bases at J, with 16 bases in the middle. The CDR3 region has the DNA TGTGCCACCAGCAGACAATCTTGGGGGAGACATGGCTACACCTTC. Translated, it gives CATSRQSWGRHGYTF.

The chain links TRBV27 to TRBJ2-5; TRBD2 aligns across 8 bases. V shed 8 bases and J 1 base; nucleotides not matched to a gene: 12. The CDR3 totals 16 residues. CDR1 MNHEY and CDR2 SMNVEV come from the germline V gene (reference sequence). CDR3 in DNA: TGTGCCAGCGCCAGTAGCTGGCGGGGGGCCCAAGAGACCCAGTACTTC. Translation: CASASSWRGAQETQYF.

This clone was observed a single time. The rearrangement uses TRBV7-2 and TRBJ2-1; 11 bases align to TRBD2. Looked up from germline, CDR1 is SGHTA and CDR2 is FQGNSA. With 0 bases clipped from V and 7 bases from J, the junction kept 14 bases outside the gene matches. This CDR3 contains 19 residues. The CDR3 region has the DNA TGTGCCAGCAGCTTAGCTAGCGGGGGGGCCTCGAGGTTAGCTAATGAGCAGTTCTTC. This translates into CASSLASGGASRLANEQFF.

This chain links TRBV30 with TRBJ2-7, with D possibly being TRBD1 (6 bases). Trimming cost V 4 bases and J 6 bases, with 13 bases left between them. The CDR3 length is 12 residues. The germline gives CDR1 GTSNPN, CDR2 SVGIG (reference sequence). The CDR3 DNA is TGTGCCTGGAAGCAGGCAGGGGTCGAGCAGTACTTC. Its translation: CAWKQAGVEQYF. Complete variable domain (other parts from reference TRBV30 and TRBJ2-7): SQTIHQWPATLVQPVGSPLSLECTVEGTSNPNLYWYRQAAGRGLQLLFYSVGIGQISSEVPQNLSASRPQDRQFILSSKKLLLSDSGFYLCAWKQAGVEQYFGPGTRLTVT.

A few counts support this clone. The chain couples TRBV7-8 to TRBJ2-1; TRBD2 matches at 9 bases. The V segment lost 0 bases and the J segment 7 bases; nucleotides outside the gene matches: 7. The V gene's germline CDR1 is SGHVS and CDR2 FQNEAQ. There are 16 residues in the CDR3. CDR3: CASSLATGGGANEQFF. The CDR3 bases are TGTGCCAGCAGCTTAGCGACGGGCGGGGGGGCTAATGAGCAGTTCTTC.

The V gene is TRBV15, the J gene TRBJ1-5; D is unresolved. Trimming pared 0 bases from V and 6 bases from J, leaving 12 bases between. The V gene's germline CDR1 is LNHNV and CDR2 YYDKDF (reference sequence). There are 15 residues in the CDR3. This CDR3 is CATSRDMGSAQPQHF. DNA of the CDR3: TGTGCCACCAGCAGAGATATGGGCTCGGCTCAGCCCCAGCATTTT.

The gene calls are TRBV30 and TRBJ2-7; TRBD2 matches at 9 bases. Per germline, CDR1 GTSNPN and CDR2 SVGIG (reference sequence). This CDR3 contains 11 residues. After removal of 8 bases from V and 2 bases from J, the junction contained 1 base not matched to a gene. The CDR3 nucleotides are TGTGCCGGCGGGGGGGCCTACGAGCAGTACTTC. Translating it yields CAGGGAYEQYF.

This clone has more than one count but fewer than ten. The chain links TRBV30 to TRBJ1-6; the D gene is possibly TRBD1 (6 bases). The CDR3 totals 16 residues. V was trimmed by 0 bases and J by 8 bases, leaving 17 bases between them. Germline V CDR1 and CDR2: GTSNPN, SVGIG (reference sequence). The DNA for the CDR3 is TGTGCCTGGAGTGTACGAGGGGGGCGCAACTATTCACCCCTCCACTTT. Protein sequence: CAWSVRGGRNYSPLHF.

The genes are TRBV29-1 and TRBJ2-6; 7 bases map to TRBD1. The length of the CDR3 is 14 residues. The germline gives CDR1 SQVTM, CDR2 ANQGSEA. V dropped 7 bases and J dropped 4; count of bases not matched to a gene: 7. The CDR3 nucleotides are TGCAGCGCAACAGGGGTGGTGGGGGCCAACGTCCTGACTTTC. This encodes CSATGVVGANVLTF.

The chain combines TRBV6-5 with TRBJ2-5; 7 nucleotides line up with TRBD2. This CDR3 region has 14 residues. CDR1 MNHEY and CDR2 SVGAGI come from the germline V gene. Unmatched junction bases numbered 5, after V lost 2 bases and J lost 5 bases. The CDR3: CASSYTGGLETQYF. Here the CDR3 DNA reads TGTGCCAGCAGTTACACCGGGGGGTTGGAGACCCAGTACTTC.

The chain uses TRBV6-1 and TRBJ2-3; 9 bases are shared with TRBD1. V gave up 3 bases and J gave up 1 base; unmatched junction bases: 8. This CDR3 contains 17 residues. CDR1 and CDR2 (germline): MNHNS, SASEGT. The CDR3 sequence: CASSDPVQGARTDTQYF. CDR3 DNA: TGTGCCAGCAGTGACCCTGTACAGGGGGCTCGCACAGATACGCAGTATTTT.

V and J are TRBV4-1 and TRBJ2-2, with TRBD1 matching over 9 bases. This CDR3 spans 18 amino acids. V was pared by 0 bases and J by 1 base, with 6 bases of the junction left unmatched. Germline V gene lookup returns CDR1 MGHRA and CDR2 YSYEKL. CDR3 bases: TGCGCCAGCAGCCAAGATGGGCCGGACAGGGGGAACACCGGGGAGCTGTTTTTT. Encoded protein: CASSQDGPDRGNTGELFF.

This clone was detected only once. The J gene is TRBJ1-6, the V gene TRBV10-3; 8 bases line up with TRBD1. Germline assignment: CDR1 ENHRY and CDR2 SYGVKD. The CDR3 runs to 14 residues. Trimming cost V 8 bases and J 8 bases; bases outside gene matches: 8. This CDR3 reads CAISGQGGDSPLHF. The CDR3 bases are TGTGCCATCTCAGGACAGGGAGGAGATTCACCCCTCCACTTT.

There are a few counts of this clone. The chain recombines TRBV7-9 with TRBJ1-1, with 8 bases aligning to TRBD1. Germline V gene data show CDR1 as SEHNR and CDR2 as FQNEAQ (reference sequence). The J segment lost 2 bases and the V segment lost 5 bases, leaving 7 bases of the junction unmatched. CDR3 length: 15 amino acids. The CDR3 DNA reads TGTGCCAGCAGCCTCGAGGGGACAGGAAACACTGAAGCTTTCTTT. Encoded protein: CASSLEGTGNTEAFF.

The chain recombines TRBV29-1 with TRBJ1-2; D ambiguous. The CDR3 extends over 13 amino acids. Trimming pared 4 bases from V and 2 bases from J, leaving 11 bases between. Germline lookup yields CDR1 SQVTM and CDR2 ANQGSEA. CDR3 in amino acids: CSVAGRQNYGYTF. DNA of the CDR3: TGCAGCGTTGCCGGACGGCAGAACTATGGCTACACCTTC.

This clone has more than one count but fewer than ten. The chain employs TRBV2 and TRBJ2-1; D may be TRBD2 (6 bases). The germline V and J ends were trimmed by 6 bases and 15 bases, with 21 bases remaining between them. Germline V lookup: CDR1 SNHLY, CDR2 FYNNEI. The CDR3 is made up of 13 amino acids. The CDR3 nucleotides are TGTGCCAGCAGCCGGGACGCAGAAGCCGGGAGGTTCTTC. It specifies CASSRDAEAGRFF.

V usage is TRBV30 and J usage is TRBJ1-5, with 9 bases lining up with TRBD1. CDR1 and CDR2 from the germline V gene are GTSNPN and SVGIG (reference sequence). V was pared by 1 base and J by 7 bases, with 5 bases of the junction left unmatched. The CDR3 spans 14 residues. CDR3 sequence: CAWSGQGETQPQHF. CDR3 DNA sequence: TGTGCCTGGAGTGGACAGGGGGAAACCCAGCCCCAGCATTTT.

The rearrangement links TRBV4-1 to TRBJ1-5, with TRBD1 matching 7 bases. The CDR3 covers 15 residues. The V gene end was trimmed by 8 bases and the J gene end by 3 bases; junction bases not matched to a gene: 10. Germline CDR1 reads MGHRA; CDR2 reads YSYEKL. The CDR3 sequence is CASLSLGQYNQPQHF. For the CDR3, the DNA is TGCGCCAGCCTGTCCCTGGGACAGTACAATCAGCCCCAGCATTTT.

V and J are TRBV25-1 and TRBJ2-1, with D unresolved. CDR3 length equals 13 residues. V was pared by 4 bases and J by 5 bases, with 9 bases between. Germline V CDR1 and CDR2: MGHDK, SYGVNS. CDR3 DNA: TGTGCCAGCAGTGTTAGGCCAAACAATGAGCAGTTCTTC. Translating it yields CASSVRPNNEQFF.

This clone was counted a single time. V gene TRBV5-1 combines with J gene TRBJ1-5; tentatively, D is TRBD1 (5 bases). The CDR3 sequence is 13 residues long. Per germline, CDR1 SGHRS and CDR2 YFSETQ. V was cut by 4 bases and J by 5 bases, with 10 bases left in between. CDR3 residues: CASSRGPDQPQHF. CDR3 DNA: TGCGCCAGCAGCAGGGGCCCTGATCAGCCCCAGCATTTT.

V usage is TRBV5-1 and J usage is TRBJ1-2; 10 bases match TRBD1. Germline CDR1 SGHRS, CDR2 YFSETQ. The V gene end was trimmed by 2 bases and the J gene end by 3 bases; junction bases not matched to a gene: 7. The CDR3 has 16 residues. The CDR3 region has the DNA TGCGCCAGCAGCTTCGACAGGGGGCGCGATCACTATGGCTACACCTTC. Its translation is CASSFDRGRDHYGYTF.

This clone was recorded once. The chain recombines TRBV30 with TRBJ2-7; no clear D gene. The V gene lost 0 bases and the J gene lost 4 bases, with 13 bases spanning the gap. Germline assignment: CDR1 GTSNPN and CDR2 SVGIG (reference sequence). The CDR3 covers 14 residues. The CDR3 nucleotides read TGTGCCTGGAGTGTACCTGGGTCCAAGTACGAGCAGTACTTC. Amino acid sequence: CAWSVPGSKYEQYF.